The next 5 T cell receptor beta chains were all read from a single sample in a study of T-cell reconstitution after alpha-beta-depleted transplantation in children. Preparation of the TCRbeta library was carried out with unique molecular identifiers. One entry per CDR3 protein results from TCRdb running MiXCR on the PCR reads. The sample includes about 510,000 distinct CDR3 sequences, over 9.5% of them seen just once. The sample in question was PBMCs, mostly from graft donor cells, obtained 180 days after TCRalphabeta/CD19-depleted stem cell transplant. The receptor source for this set is a female patient aged 2 to 10 who had a stem cell transplant for aplastic anemia, so the T cells may come from the graft donor.

The sample holds many counts of this clonotype. The rearrangement uses TRBV25-1 and TRBJ1-3, with D unresolved. Trimming pared 1 base from V and 0 bases from J, leaving 7 bases between. Germline V gene sequence: CDR1 MGHDK, CDR2 SYGVNS. The CDR3 contains 15 residues. CDR3 amino acids: CASSESRVSGNTIYF. The CDR3, as DNA: TGTGCCAGCAGTGAATCGCGGGTCTCTGGAAACACCATATATTTT.

The rearrangement joins TRBV4-3 to TRBJ2-5; 7 bases line up with TRBD2. Unmatched junction bases numbered 10, after V lost 1 base and J lost 5 bases. The V gene's germline CDR1 is LGHNA and CDR2 YSLEER. CDR3 length: 16 residues. CDR3 sequence: CASSQGIAGFRETQYF. The CDR3 DNA is TGCGCCAGCAGCCAAGGGATAGCGGGTTTTCGGGAGACCCAGTACTTC.

This clonotype was counted only a few times. V usage is TRBV6-1 and J usage is TRBJ2-1; 14 bases line up with TRBD2. Germline V gene data show CDR1 as MNHNS and CDR2 as SASEGT. There are 16 residues in the CDR3. The J segment lost 8 bases and the V segment lost 4 bases, leaving 7 bases of the junction unmatched. CDR3 in DNA: TGTGCCAGCAGTGCCCCGGGACTAGCGGGAGTTTATGAGCAGTTCTTC. Amino acid sequence: CASSAPGLAGVYEQFF.

The chain is built from TRBV7-9 and TRBJ2-1; 11 nucleotides agree with TRBD2. This CDR3 contains 15 residues. The junction had 3 bases not matched to a gene; V was cut back by 2 bases and J by 6 bases. Germline CDR1 and CDR2: SEHNR and FQNEAQ (reference sequence). CDR3 in DNA: TGTGCCAGCAGCTTAAGTCTAGCGGGAGGCAATGAGCAGTTCTTC. Amino acids: CASSLSLAGGNEQFF.

The chain joins TRBV7-3 to TRBJ2-2, with 10 bases that match TRBD1. Unmatched junction bases numbered 10, after V lost 6 bases and J lost 6 bases. The CDR3 is 16 amino acids. CDR1 and CDR2 (germline): SGHTA, FQGTGA. This chain's CDR3 is CASSTGRGTGAGELFF. The CDR3 region has the DNA TGTGCCAGCAGTACAGGAAGAGGGACAGGGGCCGGGGAGCTGTTTTTT.